This passage covers 27 T cell receptor beta chains from one sample sequenced in a study of blood T cell repertoires in COVID-19. The assay was immunoSEQ multiplex PCR, and TCRdb's table has in-frame clones only and misses some. The table lists about 200,000 clones, about nine tenths of them singletons. The specimen was peripheral blood. The receptors stem from a young man who had recovered from COVID-19.

The chain employs TRBV23-1 and TRBJ1-3, with D maybe TRBD1 (5 bases). TRBV23-1 counts as an open reading frame of uncertain function. This CDR3 has 15 amino acids. Trimming took 8 bases from V and 0 from J, leaving 14 bases between them. The CDR3 nucleotides are TGCGCCAGCGGTAAACAGGTACCCTCTGGAAACACCATATATTTT. Its translation: CASGKQVPSGNTIYF.

The V call is TRBV27, the J call TRBJ2-1; no reliable D call. The CDR3 sequence is 15 residues long. Trimming pared 2 bases from V and 1 base from J, leaving 9 bases between. Germline assignment: CDR1 MNHEY and CDR2 SMNVEV (reference sequence). CDR3 in amino acids: CASSLIQDSYNEQFF. CDR3 nucleotide sequence: TGTGCCAGCAGTTTAATCCAGGATTCCTACAATGAGCAGTTCTTC.

The chain carries TRBV7-9 and TRBJ1-2, with D possibly matching TRBD1 (6 bases). CDR1 is SEHNR and CDR2 is FQNEAQ in the germline V gene (reference sequence). The V and J ends lost 1 base and 2 bases respectively, with 20 bases between them. The CDR3 loop spans 18 amino acids. In DNA, the CDR3 is TGTGCCAGCAGCTTAGTCCCTATTTCCGGGACATCAAACTATGGCTACACCTTC. Amino acids: CASSLVPISGTSNYGYTF.

This sequence joins TRBV11-2 and TRBJ1-1; 8 nucleotides match TRBD1. Trimming took 1 base from V and 4 from J; bases not matched to a gene: 8. The germline V gene has CDR1 SGHAT and CDR2 FQNNGV. The CDR3 covers 16 residues. The CDR3 DNA reads as TGTGCCAGCAGCTTAGCGGCCAGGGGGCTTGGCACTGAAGCTTTCTTT. As protein: CASSLAARGLGTEAFF.

The gene calls are TRBV5-1 and TRBJ1-2, with 7 positions matching TRBD1. J gave up 7 bases and V 2 bases, and 2 bases lay outside the gene matches. The CDR3 covers 12 residues. Germline CDR1 is SGHRS and CDR2 is YFSETQ. In DNA form, the CDR3 reads TGCGCCAGCAGCTTCACAGGGGTTGGCTACACCTTC. As protein: CASSFTGVGYTF.

This chain connects TRBV6-2 or TRBV6-3 to TRBJ1-2; D is unclear. Trimming cost V 5 bases and J 8 bases, with 15 bases left between them. The CDR3 spans 13 residues. Germline lookup yields CDR1 MNHEY and CDR2 SVGEGT. DNA for the CDR3: TGTGCCAGCAGTCGGATCGACATGGAAGGCTACACCTTC. Residues: CASSRIDMEGYTF.

This chain uses TRBV1 with TRBJ2-1; TRBD2 is the table's D call, not checked against the DNA. TRBV1 is a pseudogene locus. CDR3 length equals 17 residues. CDR3 residues: CTSSHPDGLAGHNEQFF. The CDR3 DNA sequence: TGCACCAGCAGCCACCCCGACGGACTAGCGGGCCACAATGAGCAGTTCTTC.

The chain couples TRBV10-3 to TRBJ1-2; 9 bases match TRBD1. The trim removed 7 bases at V and 6 bases at J, leaving 9 bases unmatched. This CDR3 is built from 14 residues. The germline V gene has CDR1 ENHRY and CDR2 SYGVKD. The CDR3 nucleotides read TGTGCCATCACTGGGACAGGGACGGGGGATGGCTACACCTTC. Protein sequence: CAITGTGTGDGYTF.

In nucleotides, the CDR3 is TGCGCCAGCAGCCCCGCCGGGACAGGAGTTGGCGAGCAGTACTTC. Translation: CASSPAGTGVGEQYF. The V call is TRBV5-1, the J call TRBJ2-7, with 8 bases identical to TRBD1. Germline CDR1 is SGHRS and CDR2 is YFSETQ. Trimming removed 4 bases from V and 6 bases from J; junction bases left unmatched: 12. The CDR3 spans 15 residues.

The V and J genes are TRBV19 and TRBJ2-7; TRBD1 might be the D (6 bases). Germline loops: CDR1 LNHDA, CDR2 SQIVND (reference sequence). The CDR3 has 13 amino acids. Between the trimmed V and J ends, which lost 6 bases and 4 bases, there was a span of 13 bases. CDR3 residues: CASRKTGLYEQYF. The CDR3, as DNA: TGTGCCAGTAGAAAAACAGGGTTGTACGAGCAGTACTTC.

The chain carries TRBV11-3 and TRBJ1-1, with D perhaps TRBD1 (6 bases). This CDR3 contains 13 residues. In germline, CDR1 is SGHNT, CDR2 YENEEA. V was pared by 9 bases and J by 5 bases, with 16 bases between. CDR3 in DNA: TGTGCCAGTCTGAGAGAGGGACAAACTGAAGCTTTCTTT. Protein product: CASLREGQTEAFF. Full variable domain (rest looked up from reference TRBV11-3 and TRBJ1-1): EAGVVQSPRYKIIEKKQPVAFWCNPISGHNTLYWYLQNLGQGPELLIRYENEEAVDDSQLPKDRFSAERLKGVDSTLKIQPAELGDSAVYLCASLREGQTEAFFGQGTRLTVV.

This sequence joins TRBV27 and TRBJ2-2, with 9 bases aligning to TRBD1. The CDR3 consists of 15 residues. Germline loops: CDR1 MNHEY, CDR2 SMNVEV (reference sequence). With V trimmed by 4 bases and J by 9 bases, 9 bases remained unmatched. CDR3 nucleotide sequence: TGTGCCAGCAGTTCCCGGACAGGGGTCCTCTGGGAGCTGTTTTTT. Its protein product is CASSSRTGVLWELFF.

V is TRBV4-3 and J is TRBJ2-3, with TRBD2 as a possible D gene (5 bases). Germline V gene lookup returns CDR1 LGHNA and CDR2 YSLEER. The CDR3 extends over 16 amino acids. V lost 0 bases, J lost 0 bases, and 10 bases lay in between. Written as DNA, the CDR3 is TGCGCCAGCAGCCAAGAGTTTGCGGGCAGCACAGATACGCAGTATTTT. This encodes CASSQEFAGSTDTQYF.

This clone appeared a single time. The V gene is TRBV2, the J gene TRBJ1-2, with 7 bases matching TRBD1. In germline, CDR1 is SNHLY, CDR2 FYNNEI. The CDR3 consists of 11 residues. V was pared by 7 bases and J by 6 bases, with 2 bases of the junction left unmatched. The CDR3 loop is CASKGTDGYTF. CDR3 coding DNA: TGTGCCAGCAAGGGGACAGATGGCTACACCTTC.

The chain has TRBV5-5 and TRBJ1-6; perhaps TRBD1 as D (5 bases). V was shortened by 4 bases and J by 1 base, with 9 bases between the two germline ends. CDR3 length: 15 amino acids. The germline V gene has CDR1 SGHKS and CDR2 YYEKEE (reference sequence). The DNA of the CDR3 is TGTGCCAGCAGCCCCGCAGGGTCCTATAATTCACCCCTCCACTTT. This gives the protein CASSPAGSYNSPLHF.

The chain carries TRBV6-5 and TRBJ2-7; a possible D gene is TRBD2 (6 bases). The CDR3 length is 13 residues. Trimming removed 6 bases from V and 2 bases from J, with 11 bases in between. From germline, CDR1 is MNHEY and CDR2 SVGAGI. The CDR3 bases are TGTGCCAGCAGGGGGACTTCGCCCTACGAGCAGTACTTC. Protein: CASRGTSPYEQYF.

This chain connects TRBV19 to TRBJ2-3; a weak D match, TRBD1 (5 bases). CDR1 is LNHDA, CDR2 SQIVND, per germline (reference sequence). The length of the CDR3 is 13 residues. Trimming pared 5 bases from V and 3 bases from J, leaving 9 bases between. CDR3 loop: CASSLRQTDTQYF. CDR3 nucleotide sequence: TGTGCCAGTAGTCTGAGACAGACAGATACGCAGTATTTT.

The chain employs TRBV27 and TRBJ2-7; D remains ambiguous. CDR1 MNHEY and CDR2 SMNVEV come from the germline V gene (reference sequence). Trimming removed 0 bases at V and 0 bases at J, with 6 bases between. CDR3 length equals 14 residues. The CDR3 is CASSLSLDSYEQYF. CDR3 DNA: TGTGCCAGCAGTTTATCGCTAGACTCCTACGAGCAGTACTTC.

The rearrangement links TRBV30 to TRBJ2-6; tentatively, D is TRBD1 (6 bases). There are 15 residues in the CDR3. CDR1 and CDR2 from the germline V gene are GTSNPN and SVGIG (reference sequence). V gave up 4 bases and J gave up 2 bases, with 12 bases separating them. The CDR3 nucleotides read TGTGCCTGGAAAATTCCAGGGGCTGGGGCCAACGTCCTGACTTTC. Its protein product is CAWKIPGAGANVLTF.

The chain recombines TRBV5-1 with TRBJ1-4; the match to TRBD1 covers 7 bases. CDR1 and CDR2 (germline): SGHRS, YFSETQ. The ends lost 4 bases at V and 8 bases at J; junction bases unmatched: 11. The CDR3 has 15 residues. This chain's CDR3 is CASSPKQGFGEKLFF. Written as DNA, the CDR3 is TGCGCCAGCAGCCCCAAACAGGGGTTCGGCGAAAAACTGTTTTTT.

This sequence joins TRBV12-3 or TRBV12-4 and TRBJ1-1; D not resolved. This CDR3 has 13 amino acids. V lost 3 bases, J lost 2 bases, and 7 bases lay in between. The CDR3 DNA is TGTGCCAGCAGTTTGGCAGGAAACACTGAAGCTTTCTTT. It is translated as CASSLAGNTEAFF.

CDR3 protein: CASRGQASGNTIYF. For the CDR3, the DNA is TGTGCCAGCAGAGGACAGGCCTCTGGAAACACCATATATTTT. The V gene is TRBV6-5, the J gene TRBJ1-3; TRBD1 matches at 7 bases. CDR1 and CDR2 (germline): MNHEY, SVGAGI. The CDR3 length is 14 residues. Germline trimming cut 6 bases from V and 0 bases from J; bases unmatched to any gene: 2.

This chain uses TRBV9 with TRBJ1-4, with a tentative D call TRBD1 (5 bases). The CDR3 has 12 amino acids. V lost 4 bases and J 5 bases, leaving 6 bases between the germline ends. The V gene's germline CDR1 is SGDLS and CDR2 YYNGEE. CDR3 bases: TGTGCCAGCAGCAAGGGGAATGAAAAACTGTTTTTT. Translated: CASSKGNEKLFF.

The gene calls are TRBV7-2 and TRBJ2-1; 7 nucleotides agree with TRBD1. The germline gives CDR1 SGHTA, CDR2 FQGNSA. The V segment lost 1 base and the J segment 4 bases; nucleotides outside the gene matches: 4. The CDR3 loop spans 15 amino acids. The CDR3 protein is CASSLDRTGYNEQFF. The DNA for the CDR3 is TGTGCCAGCAGCTTAGATCGGACAGGTTACAATGAGCAGTTCTTC.

The V call is TRBV9, the J call TRBJ1-1; maybe TRBD1 (6 bases). Germline V gene lookup returns CDR1 SGDLS and CDR2 YYNGEE. The CDR3 totals 15 residues. Trimming shortened V by 4 bases and J by 1 base, and 14 bases separated the two germline ends. The CDR3 region has the DNA TGTGCCAGCAGCACGCTACAAGGGGGGAACACTGAAGCTTTCTTT. This gives the protein CASSTLQGGNTEAFF. The full variable domain, its missing parts supplied by reference TRBV9 and TRBJ1-1, is DSGVTQTPKHLITATGQRVTLRCSPRSGDLSVYWYQQSLDQGLQFLIQYYNGEERAKGNILERFSAQQFPDLHSELNLSSLELGDSALYFCASSTLQGGNTEAFFGQGTRLTVV.

The chain recombines TRBV6-5 with TRBJ1-2; D gene ambiguous. CDR3 length: 14 amino acids. Trimming removed 0 bases at V and 2 bases at J, with 7 bases between. CDR1 and CDR2 (germline): MNHEY, SVGAGI. CDR3 amino acids: CASSYSRSNYGYTF. CDR3 DNA sequence: TGTGCCAGCAGTTACTCCCGTTCGAACTATGGCTACACCTTC.

V and J are TRBV19 and TRBJ1-1; 8 nucleotides line up with TRBD1. The CDR3 contains 16 residues. The junction had 14 bases not matched to a gene; V was cut back by 5 bases and J by 6 bases. Germline CDR1 LNHDA, CDR2 SQIVND (reference sequence). DNA for the CDR3: TGTGCCAGTAGTCCACGGACAGGGCTCTTCCACTCTGAAGCTTTCTTT. The encoded protein is CASSPRTGLFHSEAFF.